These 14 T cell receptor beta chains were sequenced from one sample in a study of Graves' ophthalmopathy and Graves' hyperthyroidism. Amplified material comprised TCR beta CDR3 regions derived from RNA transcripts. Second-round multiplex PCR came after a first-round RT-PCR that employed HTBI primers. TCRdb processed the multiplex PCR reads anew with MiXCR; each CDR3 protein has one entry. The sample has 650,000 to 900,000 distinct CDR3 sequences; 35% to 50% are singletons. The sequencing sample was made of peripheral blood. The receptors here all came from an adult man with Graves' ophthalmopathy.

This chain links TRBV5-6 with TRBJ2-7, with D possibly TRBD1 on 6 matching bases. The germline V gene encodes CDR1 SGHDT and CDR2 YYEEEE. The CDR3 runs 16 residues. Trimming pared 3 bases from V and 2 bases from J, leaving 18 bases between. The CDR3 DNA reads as TGTGCCAGCAGCTCCGGCACAGGGTTATTAACCTACGAGCAGTACTTC. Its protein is CASSSGTGLLTYEQYF.

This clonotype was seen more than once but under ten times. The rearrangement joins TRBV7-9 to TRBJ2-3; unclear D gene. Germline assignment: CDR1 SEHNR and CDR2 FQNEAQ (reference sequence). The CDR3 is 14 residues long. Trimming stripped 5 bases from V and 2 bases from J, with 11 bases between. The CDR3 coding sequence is TGTGCCAGCAGCCCCGGCCAATCCACAGATACGCAGTATTTT. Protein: CASSPGQSTDTQYF. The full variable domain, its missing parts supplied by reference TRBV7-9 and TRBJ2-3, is DTGVSQNPRHKITKRGQNVTFRCDPISEHNRLYWYRQTLGQGPEFLTYFQNEAQLEKSRLLSDRFSAERPKGSFSTLEIQRTEQGDSAMYLCASSPGQSTDTQYFGPGTRLTVL.

The CDR3 loop reads CSAAKGSSEQYF. The CDR3 DNA sequence: TGCAGTGCTGCCAAGGGGAGTAGCGAGCAGTACTTC. The rearrangement uses TRBV20-1 and TRBJ2-7; D possibly uses TRBD1 or TRBD2 (5 bases each). There are 12 residues in the CDR3. The V gene lost 5 bases and the J gene lost 6 bases, with 14 bases spanning the gap. Germline assignment: CDR1 DFQATT and CDR2 SNEGSKA (reference sequence).

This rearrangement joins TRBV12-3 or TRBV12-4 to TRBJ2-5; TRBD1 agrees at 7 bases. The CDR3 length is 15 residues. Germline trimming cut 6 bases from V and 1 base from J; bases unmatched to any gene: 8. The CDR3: CASSQTTGTQETQYF. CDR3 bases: TGTGCCAGCAGCCAAACGACAGGGACCCAAGAGACCCAGTACTTC.

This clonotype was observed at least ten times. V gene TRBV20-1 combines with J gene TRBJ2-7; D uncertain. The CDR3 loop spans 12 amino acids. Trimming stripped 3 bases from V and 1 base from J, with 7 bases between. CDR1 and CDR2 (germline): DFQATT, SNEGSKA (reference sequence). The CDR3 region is CSASGESYEQYF. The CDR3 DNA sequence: TGCAGTGCTAGTGGTGAGTCCTACGAGCAGTACTTC.

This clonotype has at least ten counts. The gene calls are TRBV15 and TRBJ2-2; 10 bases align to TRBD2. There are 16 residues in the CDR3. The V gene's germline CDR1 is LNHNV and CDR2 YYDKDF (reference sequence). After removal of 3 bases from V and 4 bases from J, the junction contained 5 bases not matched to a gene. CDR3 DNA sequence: TGTGCCACCAGCAGTCTAATAGCGGGAGGCACCGGGGAGCTGTTTTTT. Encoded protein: CATSSLIAGGTGELFF. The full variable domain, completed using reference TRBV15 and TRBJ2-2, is DAMVIQNPRYQVTQFGKPVTLSCSQTLNHNVMYWYQQKSSQAPKLLFHYYDKDFNNEADTPDNFQSRRPNTSFCFLDIRSPGLGDTAMYLCATSSLIAGGTGELFFGEGSRLTVL.

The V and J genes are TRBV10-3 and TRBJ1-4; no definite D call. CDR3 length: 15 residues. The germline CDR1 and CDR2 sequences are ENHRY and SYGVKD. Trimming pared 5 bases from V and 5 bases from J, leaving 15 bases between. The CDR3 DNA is TGTGCCATCAGTACCAACACGGCCGTGAATGAAAAACTGTTTTTT. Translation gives CAISTNTAVNEKLFF.

The CDR3 DNA sequence: TGTGCCAGCAGTTTAGGCCCAGGATCCCAGTACTTC. It codes for CASSLGPGSQYF. This chain joins TRBV12-3 or TRBV12-4 and TRBJ2-5; D is ambiguous. V lost 1 base and J lost 9, with 9 bases in between. The length of the CDR3 is 12 residues.

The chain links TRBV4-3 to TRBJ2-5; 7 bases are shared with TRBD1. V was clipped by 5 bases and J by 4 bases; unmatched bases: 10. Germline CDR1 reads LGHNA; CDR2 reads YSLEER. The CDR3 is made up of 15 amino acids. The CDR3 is CASSGRQGPPETQYF. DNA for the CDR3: TGCGCCAGCAGCGGGCGACAGGGCCCACCAGAGACCCAGTACTTC.

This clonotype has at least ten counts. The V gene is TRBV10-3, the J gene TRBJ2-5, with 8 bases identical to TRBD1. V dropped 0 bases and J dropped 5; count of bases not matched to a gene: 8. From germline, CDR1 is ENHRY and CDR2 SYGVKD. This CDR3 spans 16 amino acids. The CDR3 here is CAISESIRGRRETQYF. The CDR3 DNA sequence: TGTGCCATCAGTGAGTCGATCAGGGGGCGCCGGGAGACCCAGTACTTC.

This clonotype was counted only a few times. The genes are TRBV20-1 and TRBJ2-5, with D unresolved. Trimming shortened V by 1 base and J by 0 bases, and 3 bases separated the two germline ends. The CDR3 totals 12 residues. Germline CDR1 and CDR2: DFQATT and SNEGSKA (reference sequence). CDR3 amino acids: CSARAHQETQYF. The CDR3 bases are TGCAGTGCTAGAGCACACCAAGAGACCCAGTACTTC.

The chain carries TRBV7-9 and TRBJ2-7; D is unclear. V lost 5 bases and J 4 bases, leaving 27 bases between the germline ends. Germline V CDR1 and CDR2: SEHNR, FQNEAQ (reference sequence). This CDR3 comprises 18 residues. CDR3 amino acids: CASSVTADPGPNMYEQYF. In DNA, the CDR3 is TGTGCCAGCAGCGTTACGGCCGACCCAGGCCCTAATATGTACGAGCAGTACTTC.

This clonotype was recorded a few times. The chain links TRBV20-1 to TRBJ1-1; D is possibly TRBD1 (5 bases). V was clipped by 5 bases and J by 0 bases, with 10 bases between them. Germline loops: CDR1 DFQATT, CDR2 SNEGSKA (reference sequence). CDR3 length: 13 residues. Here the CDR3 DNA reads TGCAGTGCTCGACAGAGCATGAACACTGAAGCTTTCTTT. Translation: CSARQSMNTEAFF.

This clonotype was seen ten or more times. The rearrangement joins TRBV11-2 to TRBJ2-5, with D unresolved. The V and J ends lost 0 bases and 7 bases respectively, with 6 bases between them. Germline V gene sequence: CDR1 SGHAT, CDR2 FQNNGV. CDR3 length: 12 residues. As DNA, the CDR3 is TGTGCCAGCAGCTTAGAGGCGGTGACCCAGTACTTC. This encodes CASSLEAVTQYF. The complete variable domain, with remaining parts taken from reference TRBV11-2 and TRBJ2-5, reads EAGVAQSPRYKIIEKRQSVAFWCNPISGHATLYWYQQILGQGPKLLIQFQNNGVVDDSQLPKDRFSAERLKGVDSTLKIQPAKLEDSAVYLCASSLEAVTQYFGPGTRLLVL.